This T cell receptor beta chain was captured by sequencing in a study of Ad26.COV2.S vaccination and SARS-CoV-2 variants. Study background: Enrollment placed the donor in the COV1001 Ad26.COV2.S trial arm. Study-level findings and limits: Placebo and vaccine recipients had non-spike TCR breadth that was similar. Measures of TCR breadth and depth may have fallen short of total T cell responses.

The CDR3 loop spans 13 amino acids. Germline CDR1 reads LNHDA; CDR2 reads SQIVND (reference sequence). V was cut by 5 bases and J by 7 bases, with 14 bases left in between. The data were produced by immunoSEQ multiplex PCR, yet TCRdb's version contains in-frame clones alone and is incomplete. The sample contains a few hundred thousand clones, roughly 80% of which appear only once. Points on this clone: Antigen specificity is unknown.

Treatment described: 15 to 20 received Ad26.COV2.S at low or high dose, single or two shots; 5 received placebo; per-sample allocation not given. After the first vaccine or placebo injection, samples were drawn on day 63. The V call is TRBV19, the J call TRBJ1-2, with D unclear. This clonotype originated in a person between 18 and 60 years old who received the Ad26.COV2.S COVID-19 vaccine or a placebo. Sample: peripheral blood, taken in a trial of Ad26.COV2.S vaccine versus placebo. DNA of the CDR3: TGTGCCAGTAGTTATCCTGGCAGCGTTGGCTACACCTTC. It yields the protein CASSYPGSVGYTF.